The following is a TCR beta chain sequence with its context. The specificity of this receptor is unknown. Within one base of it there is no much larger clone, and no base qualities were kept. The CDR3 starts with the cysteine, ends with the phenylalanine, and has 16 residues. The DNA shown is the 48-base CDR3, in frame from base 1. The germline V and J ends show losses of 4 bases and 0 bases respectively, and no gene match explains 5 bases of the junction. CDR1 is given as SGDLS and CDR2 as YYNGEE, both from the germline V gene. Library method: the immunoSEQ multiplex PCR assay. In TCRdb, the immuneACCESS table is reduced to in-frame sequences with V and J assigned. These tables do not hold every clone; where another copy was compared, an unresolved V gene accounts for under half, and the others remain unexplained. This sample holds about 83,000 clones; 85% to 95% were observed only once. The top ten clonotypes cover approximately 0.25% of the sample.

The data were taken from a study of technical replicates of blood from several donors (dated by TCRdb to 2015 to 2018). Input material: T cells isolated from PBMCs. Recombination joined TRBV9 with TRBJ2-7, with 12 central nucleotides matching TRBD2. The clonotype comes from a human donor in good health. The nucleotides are TGTGCCAGCAGCAGAGGACTAGCGGGGTCCTCCTACGAGCAGTACTTC. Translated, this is CASSRGLAGSSYEQYF.